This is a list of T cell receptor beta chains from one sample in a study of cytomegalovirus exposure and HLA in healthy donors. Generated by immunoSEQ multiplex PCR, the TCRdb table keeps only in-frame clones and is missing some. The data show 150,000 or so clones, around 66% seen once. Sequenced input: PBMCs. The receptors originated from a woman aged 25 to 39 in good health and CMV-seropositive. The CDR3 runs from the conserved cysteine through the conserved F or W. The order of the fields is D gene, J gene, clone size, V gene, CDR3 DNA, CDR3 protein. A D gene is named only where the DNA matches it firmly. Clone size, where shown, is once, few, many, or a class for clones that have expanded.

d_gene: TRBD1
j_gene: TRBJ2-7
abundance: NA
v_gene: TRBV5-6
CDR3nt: TGTGCCAGCAGCTTGGGCCAGGGGGTAACCTACGAGCAGTACTTC
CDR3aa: CASSLGQGVTYEQYF

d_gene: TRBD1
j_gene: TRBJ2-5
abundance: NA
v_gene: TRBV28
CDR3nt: TGTGCCAGCAGTTCGGGACAGTTACGGGAAGAGACCCAGTACTTC
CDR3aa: CASSSGQLREETQYF

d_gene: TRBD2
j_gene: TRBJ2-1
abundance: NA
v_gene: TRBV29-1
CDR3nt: TGCAGCGCCTTGACTAGCGGGACTTTCTTTGAGCAGTTCTTC
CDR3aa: CSALTSGTFFEQFF

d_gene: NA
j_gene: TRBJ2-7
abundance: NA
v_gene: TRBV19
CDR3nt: TGTGCCAGTAAGGCCCTAGACAGCTACGAGCAGTACTTC
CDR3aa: CASKALDSYEQYF

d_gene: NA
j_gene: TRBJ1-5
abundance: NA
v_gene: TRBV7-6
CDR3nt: TGTGCCAGCAGCGAAATACAGGGTGGGTATCAGCCCCAGCATTTT
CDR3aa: CASSEIQGGYQPQHF

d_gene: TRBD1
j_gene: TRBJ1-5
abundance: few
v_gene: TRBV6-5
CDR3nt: TGTGCCAGCAGGCGGGACAGGGGCCTCAATCAGCCCCAGCATTTT
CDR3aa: CASRRDRGLNQPQHF

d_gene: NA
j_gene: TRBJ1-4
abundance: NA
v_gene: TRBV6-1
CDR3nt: TGTGCCAGCAGGGTGACAAACCTGAATGAAAAACTGTTTTTT
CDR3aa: CASRVTNLNEKLFF

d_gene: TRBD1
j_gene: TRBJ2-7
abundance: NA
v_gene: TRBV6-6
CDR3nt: TGTGCCAGCACCGCCAAAAGGACAGGGAGCAACGAGCAGTACTTC
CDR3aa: CASTAKRTGSNEQYF

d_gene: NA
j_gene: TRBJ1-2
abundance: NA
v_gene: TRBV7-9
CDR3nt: TGTGCCAGCAGCTTATTGGTTGGGGCGCTCGGAGTAGATGGCTACACCTTC
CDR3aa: CASSLLVGALGVDGYTF

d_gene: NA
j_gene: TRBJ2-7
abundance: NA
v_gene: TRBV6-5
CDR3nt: TGTGCCAGCAGTTACGCAGACACCATCTACGAGCAGTACTTC
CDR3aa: CASSYADTIYEQYF

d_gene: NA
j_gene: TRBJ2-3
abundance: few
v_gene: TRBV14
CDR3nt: TGTGCCAGCAGCCAATCAGAGGGCACAGATACGCAGTATTTT
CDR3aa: CASSQSEGTDTQYF

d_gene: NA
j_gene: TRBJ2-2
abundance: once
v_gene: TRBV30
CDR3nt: TGTGCCTGGAGTGTGAGGAACACCGGGGAGCTGTTTTTT
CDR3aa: CAWSVRNTGELFF

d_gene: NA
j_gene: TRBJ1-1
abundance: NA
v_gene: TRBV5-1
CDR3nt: TGCGCCAGCAGTGTCAGAATGAACACTGAAGCTTTCTTT
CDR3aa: CASSVRMNTEAFF

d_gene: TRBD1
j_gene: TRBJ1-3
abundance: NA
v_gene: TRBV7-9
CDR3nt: TGTGCCAGCAGCCCCCTGGACAGGGGTACTGGAAACACCATATATTTT
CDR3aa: CASSPLDRGTGNTIYF

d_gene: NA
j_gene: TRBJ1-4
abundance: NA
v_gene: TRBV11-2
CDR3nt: TGTGCCAGCAGCTTTGGGGCTGAAAAACTGTTTTTT
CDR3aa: CASSFGAEKLFF

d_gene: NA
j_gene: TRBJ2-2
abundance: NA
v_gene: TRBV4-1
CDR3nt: TGCGCCAGCAGGGGGAATCGGGGAAGGCCCGGGGAGCTGTTTTTT
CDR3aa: CASRGNRGRPGELFF

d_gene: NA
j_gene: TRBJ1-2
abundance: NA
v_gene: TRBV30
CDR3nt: TGTGCCTGGCCCAGGGGAGGGTTGTATGGCTACACCTTC
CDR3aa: CAWPRGGLYGYTF

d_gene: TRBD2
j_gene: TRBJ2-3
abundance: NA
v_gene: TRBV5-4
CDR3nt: TGTGCCAGCAGCTTGAAGACTAGCGGGGATACGCAGTATTTT
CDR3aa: CASSLKTSGDTQYF

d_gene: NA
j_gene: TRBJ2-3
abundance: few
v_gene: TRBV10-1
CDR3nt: TGCGCCAGCAGTGACTCTGGGAGTATCACAGATACGCAGTATTTT
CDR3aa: CASSDSGSITDTQYF

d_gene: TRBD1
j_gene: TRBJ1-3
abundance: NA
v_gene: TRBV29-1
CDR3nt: TGCAGCGTTGTCAGGGGGCCTGGAAACACCATATATTTT
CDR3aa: CSVVRGPGNTIYF

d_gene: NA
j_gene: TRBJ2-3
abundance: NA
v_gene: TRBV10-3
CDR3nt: TGTGCCATCAGTGAGTCCAGGGCAGATACGCAGTATTTT
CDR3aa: CAISESRADTQYF

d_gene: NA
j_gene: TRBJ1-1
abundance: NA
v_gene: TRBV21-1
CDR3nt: TGTGCCAGCGTACCGGGACAGGGGGGCTTCCGGGCTCCCATGAACACTGAAGCTTTCTTT
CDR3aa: CASVPGQGGFRAPMNTEAFF